These T cell receptor beta chains were read from a single sample in a study of blood T cell repertoires in COVID-19. Sequencing was performed with immunoSEQ multiplex PCR; in TCRdb, only in-frame clones are kept and a portion is missing. The sample contains 340,000 or so clones, over 75% of which appear only once. Material for sequencing was peripheral blood. Receptors were obtained from a man aged 45-60 years with active or convalescent COVID-19. Each CDR3 is given with its conserved first and last residue. The order of the fields is D gene, J gene, clone size, V gene, CDR3 protein, CDR3 DNA. A D gene is named only where the DNA matches it firmly. A row's size may be missing; if present it is once, few, many or a size class.

. | TRBJ2-3 | . | TRBV24-1 | CATSKTVATWGTDTQYF | TGTGCCACCAGTAAGACGGTAGCGACCTGGGGCACAGATACGCAGTATTTT
TRBD1 | TRBJ1-1 | . | TRBV7-9 | CASSTGQGDTEAFF | TGTGCCAGCAGTACGGGACAGGGTGACACTGAAGCTTTCTTT
TRBD2 | TRBJ2-3 | . | TRBV7-2 | CASSNKREGDTQYF | TGTGCCAGCAGCAATAAGCGGGAGGGAGATACGCAGTATTTT
. | TRBJ1-4 | . | TRBV5-1 | CASRRDGRVGNEKLFF | TGCGCCAGCAGACGGGACGGGAGGGTCGGTAATGAAAAACTGTTTTTT
. | TRBJ1-2 | . | TRBV7-9 | CASSFQNYGYTF | TGTGCCAGCAGCTTTCAAAACTATGGCTACACCTTC
. | TRBJ1-4 | . | TRBV28 | CASSQAGGPNEKLFF | TGTGCCAGCAGCCAGGCGGGGGGGCCTAATGAAAAACTGTTTTTT
. | TRBJ2-2 | . | TRBV24-1 | CATSESGGANTGELFF | TGTGCCACCAGTGAATCAGGAGGGGCGAACACCGGGGAGCTGTTTTTT
. | TRBJ1-4 | . | TRBV6-6 | CASSLNPFPKSRANEKLFF | TGTGCCAGCAGTCTTAACCCCTTCCCCAAGAGTCGGGCTAATGAAAAACTGTTTTTT
. | TRBJ1-1 | many | TRBV12-3/TRBV12-4 | CASTIQENTEAFF | TGTGCCAGCACCATCCAGGAGAACACTGAAGCTTTCTTT
. | TRBJ1-5 | . | TRBV5-5 | CASSLANENQPQHF | TGTGCCAGCAGCTTGGCCAACGAGAATCAGCCCCAGCATTTT
TRBD1 | TRBJ2-7 | . | TRBV6-1 | CASSDSGRGITYEQYF | TGTGCCAGCAGTGATTCGGGCAGGGGGATAACCTACGAGCAGTACTTC
. | TRBJ2-7 | . | TRBV6-5 | CASTSLGRKQYF | TGTGCCAGCACCTCCCTGGGGCGTAAGCAGTACTTC
. | TRBJ1-4 | . | TRBV28 | CASSSPGHSNEKLFF | TGTGCCAGCAGTTCTCCGGGACACTCTAATGAAAAACTGTTTTTT
. | TRBJ1-6 | . | TRBV28 | CASSLSWTVGDNSPLHF | TGTGCCAGCAGTTTATCTTGGACAGTGGGAGATAATTCACCCCTCCACTTT